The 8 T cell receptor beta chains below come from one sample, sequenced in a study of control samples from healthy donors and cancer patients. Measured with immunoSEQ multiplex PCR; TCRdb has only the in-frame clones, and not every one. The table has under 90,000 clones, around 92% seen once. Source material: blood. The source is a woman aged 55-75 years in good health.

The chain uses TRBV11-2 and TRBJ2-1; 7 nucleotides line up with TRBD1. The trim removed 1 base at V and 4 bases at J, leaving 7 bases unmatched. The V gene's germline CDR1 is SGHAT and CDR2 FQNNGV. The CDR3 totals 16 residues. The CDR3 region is CASSLVRGTAYNEQFF. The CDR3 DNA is TGTGCCAGCAGCTTAGTCCGTGGGACAGCTTACAATGAGCAGTTCTTC. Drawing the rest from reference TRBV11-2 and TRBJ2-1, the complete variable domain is EAGVAQSPRYKIIEKRQSVAFWCNPISGHATLYWYQQILGQGPKLLIQFQNNGVVDDSQLPKDRFSAERLKGVDSTLKIQPAKLEDSAVYLCASSLVRGTAYNEQFFGPGTRLTVL.

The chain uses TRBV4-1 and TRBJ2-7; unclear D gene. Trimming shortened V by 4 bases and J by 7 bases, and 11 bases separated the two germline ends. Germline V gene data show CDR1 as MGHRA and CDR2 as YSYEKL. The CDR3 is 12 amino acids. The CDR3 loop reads CASSPNVDEQYF. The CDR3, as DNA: TGCGCCAGCAGCCCAAACGTGGATGAGCAGTACTTC.

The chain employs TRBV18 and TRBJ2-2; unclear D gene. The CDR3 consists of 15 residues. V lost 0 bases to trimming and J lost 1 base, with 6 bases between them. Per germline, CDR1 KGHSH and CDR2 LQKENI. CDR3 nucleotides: TGTGCCAGCTCACCACCCGACAAGAACACCGGGGAGCTGTTTTTT. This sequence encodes CASSPPDKNTGELFF.

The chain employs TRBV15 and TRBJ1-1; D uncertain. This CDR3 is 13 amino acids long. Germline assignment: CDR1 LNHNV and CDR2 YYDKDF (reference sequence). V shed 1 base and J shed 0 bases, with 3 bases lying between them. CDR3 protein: CATSRVMNTEAFF. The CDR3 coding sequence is TGTGCCACCAGCAGAGTTATGAACACTGAAGCTTTCTTT.

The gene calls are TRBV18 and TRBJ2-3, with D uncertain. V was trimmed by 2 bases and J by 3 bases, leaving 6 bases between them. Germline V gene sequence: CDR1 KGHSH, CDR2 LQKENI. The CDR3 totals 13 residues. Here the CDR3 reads CASSPIKTDTQYF. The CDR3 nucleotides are TGTGCCAGCTCACCAATTAAGACAGATACGCAGTATTTT. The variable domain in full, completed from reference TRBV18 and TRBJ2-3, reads NAGVMQNPRHLVRRRGQEARLRCSPMKGHSHVYWYRQLPEEGLKFMVYLQKENIIDESGMPKERFSAEFPKEGPSILRIQQVVRGDSAAYFCASSPIKTDTQYFGPGTRLTVL.

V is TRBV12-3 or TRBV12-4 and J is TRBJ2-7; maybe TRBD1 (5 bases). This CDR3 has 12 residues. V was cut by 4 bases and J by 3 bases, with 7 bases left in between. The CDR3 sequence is CASSSQGYEQYF. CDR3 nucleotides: TGTGCCAGCAGTTCCCAGGGCTACGAGCAGTACTTC.

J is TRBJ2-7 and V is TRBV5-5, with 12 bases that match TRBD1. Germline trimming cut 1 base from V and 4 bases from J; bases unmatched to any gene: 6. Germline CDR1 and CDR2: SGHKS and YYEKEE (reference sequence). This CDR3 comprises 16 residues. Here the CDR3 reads CASSLKPGQGAYEQYF. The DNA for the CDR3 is TGTGCCAGCAGCTTGAAACCGGGACAGGGGGCTTACGAGCAGTACTTC.

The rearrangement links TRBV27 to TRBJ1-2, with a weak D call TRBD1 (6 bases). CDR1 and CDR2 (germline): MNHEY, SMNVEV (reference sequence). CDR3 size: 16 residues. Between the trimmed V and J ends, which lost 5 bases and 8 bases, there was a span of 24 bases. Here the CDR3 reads CASSPHPLGGAGGYTF. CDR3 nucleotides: TGTGCCAGCAGTCCTCACCCCCTCGGGGGGGCGGGGGGCTACACCTTC.